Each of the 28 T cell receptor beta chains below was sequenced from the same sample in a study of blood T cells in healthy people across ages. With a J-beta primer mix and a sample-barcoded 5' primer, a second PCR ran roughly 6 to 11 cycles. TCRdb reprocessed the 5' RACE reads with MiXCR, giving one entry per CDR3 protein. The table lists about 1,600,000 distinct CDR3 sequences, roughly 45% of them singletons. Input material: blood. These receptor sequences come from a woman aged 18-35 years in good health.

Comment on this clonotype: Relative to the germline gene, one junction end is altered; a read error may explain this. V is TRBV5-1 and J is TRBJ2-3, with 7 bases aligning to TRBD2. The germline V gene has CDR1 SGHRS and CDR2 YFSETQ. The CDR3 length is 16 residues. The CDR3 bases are TGCGCCAGCAGCCGGGGCCAGGGACTAAGCATAGATACGCAGTATTTT. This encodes CASSRGQGLSIDTQYF.

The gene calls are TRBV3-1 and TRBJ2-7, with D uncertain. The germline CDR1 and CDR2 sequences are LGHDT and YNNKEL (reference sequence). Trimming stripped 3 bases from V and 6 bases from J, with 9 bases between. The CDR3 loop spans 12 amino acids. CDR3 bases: TGTGCCAGCAGCCAGCCTGAGCGCGAGCAGTACTTC. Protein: CASSQPEREQYF.

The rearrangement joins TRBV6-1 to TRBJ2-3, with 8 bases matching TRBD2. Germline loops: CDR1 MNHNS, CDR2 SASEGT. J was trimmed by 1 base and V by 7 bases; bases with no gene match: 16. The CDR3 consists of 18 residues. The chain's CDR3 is CASKSGSGTRLRTDTQYF. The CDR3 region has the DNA TGTGCCAGCAAGTCAGGCTCCGGGACTAGACTTCGCACAGATACGCAGTATTTT.

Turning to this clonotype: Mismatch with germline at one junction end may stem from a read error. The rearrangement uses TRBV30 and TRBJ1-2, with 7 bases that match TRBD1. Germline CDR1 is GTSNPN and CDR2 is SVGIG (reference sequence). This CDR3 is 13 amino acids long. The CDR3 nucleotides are TGCGCCTGGAGAGGGACAGACAACTATGGCTACACCTTC. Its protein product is CAWRGTDNYGYTF.

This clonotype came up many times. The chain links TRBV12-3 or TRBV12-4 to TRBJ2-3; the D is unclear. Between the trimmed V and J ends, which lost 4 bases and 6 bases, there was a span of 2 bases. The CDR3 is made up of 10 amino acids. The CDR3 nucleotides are TGTGCCAGCAGTTGGGATACGCAGTATTTT. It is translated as CASSWDTQYF.

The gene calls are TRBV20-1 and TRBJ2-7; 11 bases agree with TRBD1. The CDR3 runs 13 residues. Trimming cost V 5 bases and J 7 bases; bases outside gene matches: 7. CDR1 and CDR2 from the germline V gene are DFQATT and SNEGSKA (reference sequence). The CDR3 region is CSAYGQGAVEQYF. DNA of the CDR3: TGCAGTGCTTACGGACAGGGGGCCGTTGAGCAGTACTTC.

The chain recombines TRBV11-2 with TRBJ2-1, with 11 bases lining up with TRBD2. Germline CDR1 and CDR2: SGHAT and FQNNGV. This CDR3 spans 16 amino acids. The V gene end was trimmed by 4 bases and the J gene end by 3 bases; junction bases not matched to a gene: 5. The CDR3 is CASSSLTSGVYNEQFF. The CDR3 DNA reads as TGTGCCAGCAGCTCGTTGACTAGCGGGGTCTACAATGAGCAGTTCTTC.

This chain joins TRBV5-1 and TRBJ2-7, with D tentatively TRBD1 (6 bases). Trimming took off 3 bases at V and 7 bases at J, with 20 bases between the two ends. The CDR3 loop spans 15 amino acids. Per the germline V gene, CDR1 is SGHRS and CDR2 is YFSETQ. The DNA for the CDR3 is TGCGCCAGCAGCTCGGGACACGGAATAAACAATGAGCAGTACTTC. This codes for CASSSGHGINNEQYF.

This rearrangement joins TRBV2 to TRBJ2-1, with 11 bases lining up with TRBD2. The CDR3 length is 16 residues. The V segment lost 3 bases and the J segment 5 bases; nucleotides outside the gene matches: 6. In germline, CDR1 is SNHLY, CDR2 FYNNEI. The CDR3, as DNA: TGTGCCAGCAGTGAGGAGGGGACTAGCGGTAACAATGAGCAGTTCTTC. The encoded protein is CASSEEGTSGNNEQFF.

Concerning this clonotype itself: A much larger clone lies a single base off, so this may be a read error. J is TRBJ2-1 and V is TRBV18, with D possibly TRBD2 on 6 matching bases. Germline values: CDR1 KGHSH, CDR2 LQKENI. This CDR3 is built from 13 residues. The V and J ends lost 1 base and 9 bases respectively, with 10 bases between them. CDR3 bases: TGTGCCAGCTCACCACTGAGAGCGGGTGAGCAGTTCTTC. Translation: CASSPLRAGEQFF.

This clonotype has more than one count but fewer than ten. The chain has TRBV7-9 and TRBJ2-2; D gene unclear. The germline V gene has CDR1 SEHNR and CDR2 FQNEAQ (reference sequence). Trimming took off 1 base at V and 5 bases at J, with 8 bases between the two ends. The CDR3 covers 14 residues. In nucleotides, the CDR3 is TGTGCCAGCAGCTTAGGAACAGCAACCGGGGAGCTGTTTTTT. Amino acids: CASSLGTATGELFF.

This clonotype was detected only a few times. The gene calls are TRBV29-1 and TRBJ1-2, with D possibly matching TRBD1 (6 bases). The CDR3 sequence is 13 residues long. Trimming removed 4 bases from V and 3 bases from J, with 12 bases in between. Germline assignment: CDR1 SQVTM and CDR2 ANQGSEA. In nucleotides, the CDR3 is TGCAGCGTTGCCCCCGCAGGGGACTATGGCTACACCTTC. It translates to CSVAPAGDYGYTF. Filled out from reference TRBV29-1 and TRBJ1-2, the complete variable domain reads SAVISQKPSRDICQRGTSLTIQCQVDSQVTMMFWYRQQPGQSLTLIATANQGSEATYESGFVIDKFPISRPNLTFSTLTVSNMSPEDSSIYLCSVAPAGDYGYTFGSGTRLTVV.

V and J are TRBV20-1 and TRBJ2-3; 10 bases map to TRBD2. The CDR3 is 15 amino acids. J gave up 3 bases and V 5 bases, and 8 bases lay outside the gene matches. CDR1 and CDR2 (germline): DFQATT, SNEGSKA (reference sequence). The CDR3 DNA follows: TGCAGTGCTCCCGCCCCTAGCGGGAGAACAGATACGCAGTATTTT. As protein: CSAPAPSGRTDTQYF.

DNA of the CDR3: TGTGCCAGCAGTGTACCCGGGACTCTCAATGAGCAGTTCTTC. Protein sequence: CASSVPGTLNEQFF. This chain links TRBV28 with TRBJ2-1, with D perhaps matching TRBD2 (6 bases). Trimming stripped 5 bases from V and 6 bases from J, with 14 bases between. CDR1 is MDHEN and CDR2 is SYDVKM in the germline V gene. The CDR3 sequence is 14 residues long. Complete variable domain (other parts from reference TRBV28 and TRBJ2-1): DVKVTQSSRYLVKRTGEKVFLECVQDMDHENMFWYRQDPGLGLRLIYFSYDVKMKEKGDIPEGYSVSREKKERFSLILESASTNQTSMYLCASSVPGTLNEQFFGPGTRLTVL.

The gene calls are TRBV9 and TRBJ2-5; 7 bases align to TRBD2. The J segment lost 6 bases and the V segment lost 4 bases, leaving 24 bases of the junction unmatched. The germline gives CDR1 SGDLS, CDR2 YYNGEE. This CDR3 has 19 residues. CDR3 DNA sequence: TGTGCCAGCAGCCCTGAATGGGAGGGGAGAGGTGTGGTAGTTCAGACCCAGTACTTC. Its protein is CASSPEWEGRGVVVQTQYF.

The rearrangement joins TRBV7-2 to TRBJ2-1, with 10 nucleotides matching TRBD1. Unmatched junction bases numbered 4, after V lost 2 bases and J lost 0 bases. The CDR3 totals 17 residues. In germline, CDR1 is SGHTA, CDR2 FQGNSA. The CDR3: CASSLRQGALSYNEQFF. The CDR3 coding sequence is TGTGCCAGCAGCTTAAGACAGGGGGCCCTCTCCTACAATGAGCAGTTCTTC.

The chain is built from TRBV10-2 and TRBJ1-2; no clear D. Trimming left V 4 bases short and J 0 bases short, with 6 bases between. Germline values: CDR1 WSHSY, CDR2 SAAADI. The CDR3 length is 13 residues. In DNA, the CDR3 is TGCGCCAGCAGTGGGCAAACTAACTATGGCTACACCTTC. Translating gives CASSGQTNYGYTF.

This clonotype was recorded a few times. The CDR3 protein is CASSAQGPGSGGYTF. The CDR3 DNA reads TGTGCCAGCAGCGCACAGGGCCCAGGGTCGGGTGGCTACACCTTC. The chain is built from TRBV6-5 and TRBJ1-2; a weak D match, TRBD1 (6 bases). V dropped 6 bases and J dropped 7 bases, with 21 bases sitting between them. The germline gives CDR1 MNHEY, CDR2 SVGAGI. This CDR3 region has 15 residues.

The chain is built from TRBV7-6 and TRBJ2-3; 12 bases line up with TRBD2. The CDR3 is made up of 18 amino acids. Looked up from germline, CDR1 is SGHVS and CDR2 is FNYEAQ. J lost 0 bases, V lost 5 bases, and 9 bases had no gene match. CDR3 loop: CASSIGTSGSASTDTQYF. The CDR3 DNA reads TGTGCCAGCAGCATAGGGACTAGCGGGTCTGCTAGCACAGATACGCAGTATTTT.

CDR3 nucleotides: TGCGCCAGCAGCCGAGGGTCCGCGGGACTAGCGGGAGGGCTCTCGACCTACGAGCAGTACTTC. Its translation: CASSRGSAGLAGGLSTYEQYF. V and J are TRBV4-1 and TRBJ2-7; 16 bases align to TRBD2. The CDR3 spans 21 residues. The germline V gene has CDR1 MGHRA and CDR2 YSYEKL. The trim removed 4 bases at V and 2 bases at J, leaving 17 bases unmatched.

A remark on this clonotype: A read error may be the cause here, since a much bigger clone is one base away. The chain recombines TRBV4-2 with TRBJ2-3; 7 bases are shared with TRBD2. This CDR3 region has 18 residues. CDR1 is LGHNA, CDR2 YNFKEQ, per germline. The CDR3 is CAGSQDLSGGSSTDTQYF. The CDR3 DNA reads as TGTGCCGGCAGCCAAGATTTATCGGGCGGGAGTAGCACAGATACGCAGTATTTT.

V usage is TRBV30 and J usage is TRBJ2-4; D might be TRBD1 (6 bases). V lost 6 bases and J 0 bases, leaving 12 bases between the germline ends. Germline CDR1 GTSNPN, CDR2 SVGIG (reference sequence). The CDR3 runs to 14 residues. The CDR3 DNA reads TGTGCCTGCCAGACAGGTCTAGCCAAAAACATTCAGTACTTC. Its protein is CACQTGLAKNIQYF. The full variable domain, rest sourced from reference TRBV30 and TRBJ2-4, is SQTIHQWPATLVQPVGSPLSLECTVEGTSNPNLYWYRQAAGRGLQLLFYSVGIGQISSEVPQNLSASRPQDRQFILSSKKLLLSDSGFYLCACQTGLAKNIQYFGAGTRLSVL.

CDR3 DNA sequence: TGTGCCAGCAGCTTCCCTGCGGGAGGGGCCGGGGATACGCAGTATTTT. Encoded protein: CASSFPAGGAGDTQYF. The chain carries TRBV7-2 and TRBJ2-3, with 9 bases aligning to TRBD2. The CDR3 is 16 residues long. Germline V gene data show CDR1 as SGHTA and CDR2 as FQGNSA. V was pared by 3 bases and J by 6 bases, with 10 bases of the junction left unmatched.

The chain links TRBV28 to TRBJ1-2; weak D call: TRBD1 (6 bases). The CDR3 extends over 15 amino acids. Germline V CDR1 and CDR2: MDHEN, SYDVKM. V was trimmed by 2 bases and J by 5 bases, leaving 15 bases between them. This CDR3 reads CASSLGVAGVYGYTF. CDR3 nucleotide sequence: TGTGCCAGCAGTTTAGGGGTGGCAGGGGTGTATGGCTACACCTTC.

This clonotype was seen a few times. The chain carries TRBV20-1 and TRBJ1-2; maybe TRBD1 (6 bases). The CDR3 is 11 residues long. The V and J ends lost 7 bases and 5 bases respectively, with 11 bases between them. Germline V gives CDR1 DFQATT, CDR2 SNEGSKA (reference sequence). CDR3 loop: CSGTVAYGYTF. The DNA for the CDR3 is TGCAGTGGGACAGTAGCATATGGCTACACCTTC.

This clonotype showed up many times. Here the CDR3 reads CASGPAPSYNEQFF. The CDR3 DNA reads TGTGCCAGCGGGCCGGCCCCCTCCTACAATGAGCAGTTCTTC. The rearrangement uses TRBV7-2 and TRBJ2-1, with no clear D. CDR1 is SGHTA, CDR2 FQGNSA, per germline. The V end was cut by 8 bases, the J end by 0 bases, with 11 bases between. This CDR3 is 14 amino acids long.

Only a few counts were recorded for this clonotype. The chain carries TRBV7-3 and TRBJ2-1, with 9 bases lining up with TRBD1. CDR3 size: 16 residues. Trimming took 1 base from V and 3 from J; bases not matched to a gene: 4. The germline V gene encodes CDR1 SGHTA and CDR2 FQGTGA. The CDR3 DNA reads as TGTGCCAGCAGCTTAAGGGGGACAGGGTTCTACAATGAGCAGTTCTTC. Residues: CASSLRGTGFYNEQFF.

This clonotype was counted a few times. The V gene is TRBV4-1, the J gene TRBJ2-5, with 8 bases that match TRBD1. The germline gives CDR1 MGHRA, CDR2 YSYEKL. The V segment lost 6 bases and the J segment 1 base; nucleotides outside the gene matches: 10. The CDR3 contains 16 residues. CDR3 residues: CASSLGWTGTQETQYF. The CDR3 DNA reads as TGCGCCAGCAGTCTCGGGTGGACAGGGACCCAAGAGACCCAGTACTTC.